These 13 T cell receptor beta chains were all obtained from the same sample, sequenced in a study of blood T cell repertoires in COVID-19. Sequencing used immunoSEQ multiplex PCR; TCRdb keeps in-frame clones, though not all of them. The data show approximately 100,000 clones, with around 90% seen just once and roughly 6% held by the top ten. Specimen: peripheral blood. These TCRs come from a woman aged 60-75 years with acute or convalescent COVID-19.

This chain links TRBV15 with TRBJ2-1; D is unclear. CDR3 length: 12 amino acids. CDR1 and CDR2 from the germline V gene are LNHNV and YYDKDF (reference sequence). Trimming took 0 bases from V and 8 from J, leaving 5 bases between them. The DNA for the CDR3 is TGTGCCACCAGCAGAGATCAGGATGAGCAGTTCTTC. As protein: CATSRDQDEQFF. The full variable domain, its missing parts supplied by reference TRBV15 and TRBJ2-1, is DAMVIQNPRYQVTQFGKPVTLSCSQTLNHNVMYWYQQKSSQAPKLLFHYYDKDFNNEADTPDNFQSRRPNTSFCFLDIRSPGLGDTAMYLCATSRDQDEQFFGPGTRLTVL.

V is TRBV28 and J is TRBJ2-7, with a tentative D call TRBD2 (6 bases). From germline, CDR1 is MDHEN and CDR2 SYDVKM. This CDR3 comprises 14 residues. The V gene lost 5 bases and the J gene lost 3 bases, with 14 bases spanning the gap. The CDR3 DNA is TGTGCCAGCAGTCCGGGACTTCCCCTCTACGAGCAGTACTTC. Encoded protein: CASSPGLPLYEQYF.

This chain uses TRBV29-1 with TRBJ2-5, with TRBD1 identical over 7 bases. Looked up from germline, CDR1 is SQVTM and CDR2 is ANQGSEA. Unmatched junction bases numbered 5, after V lost 4 bases and J lost 3 bases. This CDR3 is built from 13 residues. The CDR3 DNA sequence: TGCAGCGTTGCGCAGGGGGTAAAAGAGACCCAGTACTTC. As protein: CSVAQGVKETQYF.

V gene TRBV7-9 combines with J gene TRBJ2-6; tentative D call: TRBD1 (6 bases). Germline lookup yields CDR1 SEHNR and CDR2 FQNEAQ (reference sequence). The V gene lost 5 bases and the J gene lost 0 bases, with 17 bases spanning the gap. The CDR3 is made up of 18 amino acids. This chain's CDR3 is CASSHLDRFGSGANVLTF. DNA of the CDR3: TGTGCCAGCAGCCACCTGGACAGATTTGGCTCTGGGGCCAACGTCCTGACTTTC.

The chain combines TRBV15 with TRBJ1-5; 8 bases fit TRBD1. CDR1 LNHNV and CDR2 YYDKDF come from the germline V gene (reference sequence). This CDR3 comprises 16 residues. With 5 bases clipped from V and 3 bases from J, the junction kept 9 bases outside the gene matches. CDR3 sequence: CATSGGQGGSNQPQHF. The DNA of the CDR3 is TGTGCCACCAGCGGAGGACAGGGCGGGTCCAATCAGCCCCAGCATTTT.

The CDR3 spells CASNRVPSGNQPQHF. Written as DNA, the CDR3 is TGTGCCAGTAACCGGGTCCCAAGTGGCAATCAGCCCCAGCATTTT. This chain connects TRBV19 to TRBJ1-5; D remains ambiguous. The CDR3 totals 15 residues. CDR1 LNHDA and CDR2 SQIVND come from the germline V gene (reference sequence). V was clipped by 7 bases and J by 2 bases, with 15 bases between them.

The V gene is TRBV3-1 (or the pseudogene TRBV3-2), the J gene TRBJ1-2; the match to TRBD1 covers 7 bases. The junction had 10 bases not matched to a gene; V was cut back by 3 bases and J by 6 bases. The CDR3 runs to 15 residues. Per the germline V gene, CDR1 is LGHDT and CDR2 is YNNKEL (reference sequence). The DNA for the CDR3 is TGTGCCAGCAGCCAGGCTTCAACACAGGGGAATGGCTACACCTTC. This gives the protein CASSQASTQGNGYTF.

The chain uses TRBV19 and TRBJ1-2; 9 bases agree with TRBD1. The CDR3 is 14 amino acids. V gave up 3 bases and J gave up 2 bases; unmatched junction bases: 1. Germline V CDR1 and CDR2: LNHDA, SQIVND (reference sequence). CDR3: CASSIGTGNYGYTF. The CDR3, as DNA: TGTGCCAGTAGTATCGGGACAGGGAACTATGGCTACACCTTC.

The V call is TRBV7-8, the J call TRBJ2-7; 14 positions agree with TRBD2. The length of the CDR3 is 15 residues. CDR1 is SGHVS and CDR2 is FQNEAQ in the germline V gene. The trim removed 5 bases at V and 3 bases at J, leaving 3 bases unmatched. The chain's CDR3 is CASSEGLAGVYEQYV. CDR3 DNA: TGTGCCAGCAGCGAGGGACTAGCGGGGGTCTACGAGCAGTACGTC.

V is TRBV5-1 and J is TRBJ2-7; perhaps TRBD2 as D (6 bases). This CDR3 spans 16 amino acids. From germline, CDR1 is SGHRS and CDR2 YFSETQ. V was pared by 3 bases and J by 3 bases, with 19 bases between. In DNA, the CDR3 is TGCGCCAGCAGCTCGGGACTTAGCGGAGGTGGCTACGAGCAGTACTTC. Its protein product is CASSSGLSGGGYEQYF.

This chain joins TRBV5-1 and TRBJ2-1, with D tentatively TRBD2 (5 bases). CDR1 is SGHRS, CDR2 YFSETQ, per germline. Trimming pared 3 bases from V and 0 bases from J, leaving 7 bases between. The CDR3 runs to 14 residues. For the CDR3, the DNA is TGCGCCAGCAGCTGGGAGTCCTCCTACAATGAGCAGTTCTTC. It is translated as CASSWESSYNEQFF.

This CDR3 is CASIKRLWGRGEETQYF. The CDR3 coding sequence is TGTGCCAGCATTAAACGACTATGGGGGAGGGGAGAAGAGACCCAGTACTTC. This sequence joins TRBV28 and TRBJ2-5; 7 bases are a match to TRBD2. V gave up 7 bases and J gave up 3 bases; unmatched junction bases: 17. The CDR3 is made up of 17 amino acids. The germline V gene has CDR1 MDHEN and CDR2 SYDVKM.

This clone has only one observation. The CDR3: CAGQGSDYGYTF. As DNA, the CDR3 is TGTGCCGGTCAGGGGAGCGACTATGGCTACACCTTC. The gene calls are TRBV30 and TRBJ1-2; D perhaps matches TRBD1 (6 bases). The CDR3 runs to 12 residues. Looked up from germline, CDR1 is GTSNPN and CDR2 is SVGIG (reference sequence). V lost 8 bases to trimming and J lost 3 bases, with 13 bases between them.